The 27 T cell receptor beta chains below all came from one sample that was sequenced in a study of blood T cell repertoires in COVID-19. TCRdb's table, derived via immunoSEQ multiplex PCR, lists solely in-frame clones and lacks some. The sample holds around 360,000 clones, over 75% seen once. The sequenced sample was PBMCs or T cells enriched from blood (not recorded which). The origin of the receptors is a man aged 35 to 55 in a cohort exposed to, infected with or recovered from COVID-19 (not recorded which).

This rearrangement joins TRBV7-9 to TRBJ1-4; TRBD1 matches 7 bases. The V gene end was trimmed by 1 base and the J gene end by 7 bases; junction bases not matched to a gene: 3. The CDR3 spans 14 residues. Germline values: CDR1 SEHNR, CDR2 FQNEAQ (reference sequence). The CDR3 nucleotides are TGTGCCAGCAGCTTAGTATCAGGGGGTGAAAAACTGTTTTTT. Protein: CASSLVSGGEKLFF.

The sample holds one count of this clone. The rearrangement uses TRBV5-4 and TRBJ2-1; D is perhaps TRBD1 (5 bases). V dropped 4 bases and J dropped 6 bases, with 14 bases sitting between them. This CDR3 is built from 14 residues. Germline assignment: CDR1 SGHNT and CDR2 YYREEE (reference sequence). The CDR3 spells CASSIGQIVNEQFF. The CDR3 region has the DNA TGTGCCAGCAGCATTGGACAAATCGTCAATGAGCAGTTCTTC.

The rearrangement links TRBV7-2 to TRBJ1-4; 8 bases align to TRBD1. V was clipped by 1 base and J by 5 bases; unmatched bases: 0. This CDR3 is built from 14 residues. The germline V gene encodes CDR1 SGHTA and CDR2 FQGNSA. The CDR3 is CASSLGTGNEKLFF. DNA for the CDR3: TGTGCCAGCAGCTTAGGGACAGGGAATGAAAAACTGTTTTTT. Combining the CDR3 with reference TRBV7-2 and TRBJ1-4 gives the whole variable domain GAGVSQSPSNKVTEKGKDVELRCDPISGHTALYWYRQSLGQGLEFLIYFQGNSAPDKSGLPSDRFSAERTGGSVSTLTIQRTQQEDSAVYLCASSLGTGNEKLFFGSGTQLSVL.

The rearrangement links TRBV6-6 to TRBJ2-7; the D gene is possibly TRBD2 (6 bases). Trimming took 4 bases from V and 2 from J, leaving 9 bases between them. The germline gives CDR1 MNHNY, CDR2 SVGAGI (reference sequence). CDR3 length equals 13 residues. CDR3 in amino acids: CASSLRETYEQYF. CDR3 nucleotide sequence: TGTGCCAGCAGTTTACGGGAGACCTACGAGCAGTACTTC.

This clone was recorded once. The V and J genes are TRBV10-3 and TRBJ1-5; perhaps TRBD1 as D (5 bases). With 10 bases removed from V and 1 base from J, the gap between germline ends came to 17 bases. CDR3 length equals 15 residues. The germline gives CDR1 ENHRY, CDR2 SYGVKD. The CDR3 region is CATRVSGESNQPQHF. As DNA, the CDR3 is TGTGCCACGCGAGTGTCGGGGGAAAGCAATCAGCCCCAGCATTTT.

CDR3 in DNA: TGTGCCAGCAGCCTAGCGGGAGGGACCGGGGAGCTGTTTTTT. It specifies CASSLAGGTGELFF. The chain joins TRBV27 to TRBJ2-2; 12 positions agree with TRBD2. The junction had 1 base not matched to a gene; V was cut back by 6 bases and J by 5 bases. Germline assignment: CDR1 MNHEY and CDR2 SMNVEV (reference sequence). The CDR3 runs 14 residues.

The rearrangement uses TRBV5-4 and TRBJ2-5, with 9 bases identical to TRBD2. Per the germline V gene, CDR1 is SGHNT and CDR2 is YYREEE (reference sequence). V was pared by 1 base and J by 5 bases, with 12 bases of the junction left unmatched. The CDR3 length is 17 residues. The CDR3 here is CASSLQGSGRGYETQYF. For the CDR3, the DNA is TGTGCCAGCAGCTTGCAGGGTAGCGGGAGAGGTTATGAGACCCAGTACTTC.

This clone is a singleton in its sample. The chain employs TRBV7-6 and TRBJ2-3; the match to TRBD2 covers 13 bases. V lost 1 base to trimming and J lost 5 bases; unmatched junction nucleotides: 0. The CDR3 loop spans 15 amino acids. CDR1 and CDR2 (germline): SGHVS, FNYEAQ. The CDR3 loop is CASSLGTSGRDTQYF. CDR3 sequence (DNA): TGTGCCAGCAGCTTAGGGACTAGCGGGAGAGATACGCAGTATTTT.

The chain's CDR3 is CASSLKGDTEAFF. The CDR3 coding sequence is TGTGCCAGCAGCCTGAAAGGGGACACTGAAGCTTTCTTT. The genes are TRBV6-5 and TRBJ1-1; weak D call: TRBD1 (5 bases). V lost 6 bases to trimming and J lost 3 bases, with 11 bases between them. This CDR3 is 13 amino acids long. Germline CDR1 MNHEY, CDR2 SVGAGI.

The chain uses TRBV27 and TRBJ1-3; the D is unclear. The CDR3 covers 18 residues. Germline CDR1 reads MNHEY; CDR2 reads SMNVEV (reference sequence). V shed 2 bases and J shed 2 bases, with 19 bases lying between them. The CDR3 loop is CASSLVRRGFRAGNTIYF. Written as DNA, the CDR3 is TGTGCCAGCAGTTTAGTAAGGCGAGGGTTTCGGGCTGGAAACACCATATATTTT.

This clone has only a few counts. The gene calls are TRBV2 and TRBJ1-2, with D unresolved. Germline CDR1 is SNHLY and CDR2 is FYNNEI. This CDR3 region has 14 residues. DNA for the CDR3: TGTGCAAGTCGGACTGAGGGCAGCTACTATGGCTACACCTTC. This translates into CASRTEGSYYGYTF.

The chain carries TRBV6-2 or TRBV6-3 and TRBJ2-1; D gene uncertain. Germline V gene data show CDR1 as MNHEY and CDR2 as SVGEGT. V lost 1 base and J 1 base, leaving 8 bases between the germline ends. CDR3 size: 15 residues. The chain's CDR3 is CASSYLVGSYNEQFF. Here the CDR3 DNA reads TGTGCCAGCAGTTACTTAGTCGGGTCCTACAATGAGCAGTTCTTC.

This sequence joins TRBV7-2 and TRBJ2-5, with 11 bases matching TRBD1. Losses at the gene ends were 6 bases for V and 5 bases for J; bases not matched to a gene: 8. The V gene's germline CDR1 is SGHTA and CDR2 FQGNSA. This CDR3 contains 15 residues. The DNA of the CDR3 is TGTGCCAGCAGGAAATGGACAGGGGGCGTGGAGACCCAGTACTTC. Amino acids: CASRKWTGGVETQYF.

The CDR3 nucleotides read TGTGCCAGCAGTTTATTACAGGGACGGGAAGAAAAACTGTTTTTT. This gives the protein CASSLLQGREEKLFF. V and J are TRBV28 and TRBJ1-4; possible D gene TRBD1, 6 bases. The germline CDR1 and CDR2 sequences are MDHEN and SYDVKM. Trimming took off 1 base at V and 8 bases at J, with 14 bases between the two ends. The CDR3 is made up of 15 amino acids.

The CDR3 sequence is CASSRQGSNTGELFF. For the CDR3, the DNA is TGTGCCAGCAGCAGACAGGGGTCGAACACCGGGGAGCTGTTTTTT. The chain joins TRBV6-5 to TRBJ2-2; 8 nucleotides match TRBD1. V trimming: 6 bases; J trimming: 0 bases; junction bases outside the gene matches: 3. The CDR3 runs to 15 residues. In germline, CDR1 is MNHEY, CDR2 SVGAGI.

The chain couples TRBV5-1 to TRBJ2-7; 10 bases fit TRBD2. The trim removed 5 bases at V and 1 base at J, leaving 9 bases unmatched. Germline lookup yields CDR1 SGHRS and CDR2 YFSETQ. The CDR3 has 16 residues. The CDR3 here is CASRPGLALVSYEQYF. The CDR3 region has the DNA TGCGCCAGCAGACCGGGACTAGCGTTGGTTTCCTACGAGCAGTACTTC.

The V gene is TRBV3-1 (or the pseudogene TRBV3-2), the J gene TRBJ2-3; D ambiguous. Germline V gene lookup returns CDR1 LGHDT and CDR2 YNNKEL (reference sequence). Trimming removed 3 bases at V and 2 bases at J, with 6 bases between. This CDR3 region has 13 residues. CDR3 coding DNA: TGTGCCAGCAGCCAGCTAACCACAGATACGCAGTATTTT. Translation gives CASSQLTTDTQYF.

Note on this clone: At one end, the junction sequence differs from germline, possibly due to a read error. Other nucleotide sequences from this sample produce the same CDR3. The chain employs TRBV5-1 and TRBJ1-5; 8 bases are shared with TRBD1. Germline values: CDR1 SGHRS, CDR2 YFSETQ. This CDR3 region has 15 residues. The CDR3 bases are TGCGCCAGCAGCTTGTCAGGACAGGGCAACCAGCCCCAGCATTTT. It is translated as CASSLSGQGNQPQHF.

Remarks on this clone: Other DNA sequences from this sample encode an identical CDR3 as well. The genes are TRBV18 and TRBJ1-1; D is possibly TRBD1 (6 bases). The length of the CDR3 is 14 residues. Per the germline V gene, CDR1 is KGHSH and CDR2 is LQKENI. With 6 bases removed from V and 0 bases from J, the gap between germline ends came to 11 bases. CDR3 sequence (DNA): TGTGCCAGCTCCCCGGGACAACTGAACACTGAAGCTTTCTTT. This gives the protein CASSPGQLNTEAFF.

The chain uses TRBV18 and TRBJ1-5; D might be TRBD1 (5 bases). The CDR3 runs 14 residues. Trimming took off 0 bases at V and 7 bases at J, with 10 bases between the two ends. CDR1 and CDR2 from the germline V gene are KGHSH and LQKENI. Written as DNA, the CDR3 is TGTGCCAGCTCACCACCGACAGTTAGCCAGCCCCAGCATTTT. It is translated as CASSPPTVSQPQHF.

This clone has more than one count but fewer than ten. This chain joins TRBV6-2 or TRBV6-3 and TRBJ2-1, with no clear D. V lost 0 bases and J 8 bases, leaving 11 bases between the germline ends. Germline CDR1 is MNHEY and CDR2 is SVGEGT. This CDR3 contains 14 residues. CDR3: CASSYSVGVDEQFF. CDR3 nucleotides: TGTGCCAGCAGTTACTCCGTAGGAGTCGATGAGCAGTTCTTC.

V and J are TRBV11-2 and TRBJ2-2; D possibly corresponds to TRBD1 (5 bases). The CDR3 sequence is 15 residues long. V gave up 7 bases and J gave up 4 bases, with 16 bases separating them. Germline values: CDR1 SGHAT, CDR2 FQNNGV. CDR3 in amino acids: CASTLGARSTGELFF. Written as DNA, the CDR3 is TGTGCCAGCACTTTAGGGGCTAGAAGCACCGGGGAGCTGTTTTTT.

This clone came up once. The rearrangement joins TRBV18 to TRBJ1-6; 10 bases match TRBD1. CDR3 size: 15 residues. CDR1 and CDR2 from the germline V gene are KGHSH and LQKENI. The junction had 4 bases not matched to a gene; V was cut back by 6 bases and J by 5 bases. The CDR3 protein is CASSRTGGNNSPLHF. CDR3 DNA: TGTGCCAGCTCCCGGACAGGGGGGAATAATTCACCCCTCCACTTT. Together with reference TRBV18 and TRBJ1-6, the CDR3 gives the full variable domain: NAGVMQNPRHLVRRRGQEARLRCSPMKGHSHVYWYRQLPEEGLKFMVYLQKENIIDESGMPKERFSAEFPKEGPSILRIQQVVRGDSAAYFCASSRTGGNNSPLHFGNGTRLTVT.

The sample holds one count of this clone. The V gene is TRBV4-1, the J gene TRBJ2-1; 10 bases match TRBD2. With V trimmed by 1 base and J by 6 bases, 3 bases remained unmatched. There are 15 residues in the CDR3. Germline V lookup: CDR1 MGHRA, CDR2 YSYEKL. CDR3 sequence reads: CASSQVLAGVNEQFF. As DNA, the CDR3 is TGCGCCAGCAGCCAAGTGCTAGCGGGAGTCAATGAGCAGTTCTTC.

The chain recombines TRBV29-1 with TRBJ1-3; 7 nucleotides align to TRBD1. The CDR3 is 14 amino acids. In germline, CDR1 is SQVTM, CDR2 ANQGSEA. The V gene end was trimmed by 2 bases and the J gene end by 2 bases; junction bases not matched to a gene: 3. DNA for the CDR3: TGCAGCGTTGAATTGGGGACAGCTGGAAACACCATATATTTT. Translated: CSVELGTAGNTIYF.

The chain combines TRBV5-8 with TRBJ2-3; 8 bases line up with TRBD1. J lost 5 bases, V lost 4 bases, and 3 bases had no gene match. Germline CDR1 is SGHTS and CDR2 is YDEGEE. This CDR3 is 13 amino acids long. CDR3 sequence: CASSLGQGDTQYF. In DNA form, the CDR3 reads TGTGCCAGCAGCCTAGGACAGGGAGATACGCAGTATTTT.

The V call is TRBV13, the J call TRBJ1-1; D is possibly TRBD1 (5 bases). The V gene's germline CDR1 is PRHDT and CDR2 FYEKMQ (reference sequence). CDR3 length: 15 residues. V lost 5 bases, J lost 4 bases, and 17 bases lay in between. The CDR3: CASSQGAALGTEAFF. CDR3 nucleotide sequence: TGTGCCAGCAGCCAGGGTGCGGCCCTGGGCACTGAAGCTTTCTTT.